The T cell receptor (beta chain) described here comes from a study of blood T cell repertoires in COVID-19. Study-wide background: Sample material is recorded as cDNA or gDNA derived from T cells, B-cell-depleted T cells, or PBMCs.

Method: immunoSEQ multiplex PCR; TCRdb's copy keeps in-frame clones and lacks some. This repertoire shows 250,000 to 350,000 clones, about 90% found once; its top ten account for under 3%. Everyone who took part was roughly 18 to 90 years old, and they came from 24 US areas. Researchers sorted participants into cohorts using their self-reported clinical history. Sample: PBMCs or T cells enriched from blood (not recorded which). The TCR originated in a woman aged 50 to 65 who had been exposed to COVID-19.

CDR3 in DNA: TGCAGCGTTGCAGTCACAGGGCGAAGGGATACGCAGTATTTT. Translation: CSVAVTGRRDTQYF. V is TRBV29-1 and J is TRBJ2-3; weak D call: TRBD1 (6 bases). Germline V gives CDR1 SQVTM, CDR2 ANQGSEA. Trimming removed 4 bases from V and 6 bases from J, with 17 bases in between. The CDR3 loop spans 14 amino acids.